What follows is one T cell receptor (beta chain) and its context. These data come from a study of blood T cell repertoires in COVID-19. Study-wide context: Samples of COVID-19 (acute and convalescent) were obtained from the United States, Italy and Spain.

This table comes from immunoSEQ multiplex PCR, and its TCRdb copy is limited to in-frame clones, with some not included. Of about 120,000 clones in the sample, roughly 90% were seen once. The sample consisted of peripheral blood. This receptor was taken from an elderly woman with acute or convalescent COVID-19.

The CDR3 DNA reads TGTGCCAGCAGTTACCACGACAGGGTAAACACTGAAGCTTTCTTT. This codes for CASSYHDRVNTEAFF. The chain has TRBV27 and TRBJ1-1, with 7 nucleotides matching TRBD1. The CDR3 totals 15 residues. Germline values: CDR1 MNHEY, CDR2 SMNVEV (reference sequence). With V trimmed by 4 bases and J by 2 bases, 7 bases remained unmatched.